These 6 T cell receptor beta chains share one sample of origin, sequenced in a study of blood T cell repertoires in COVID-19. TCRdb's table, derived via immunoSEQ multiplex PCR, lists solely in-frame clones and lacks some. This sample carries 250,000 to 300,000 clones, nearly 90% of them seen once, and the ten largest clones take less than 5%. Sequencing was performed on peripheral blood. Receptors originate from a woman aged 40 to 50 who had recovered from COVID-19.

The genes are TRBV27 and TRBJ2-5, with 8 bases identical to TRBD2. Looked up from germline, CDR1 is MNHEY and CDR2 is SMNVEV (reference sequence). V trimming: 5 bases; J trimming: 5 bases; junction bases outside the gene matches: 7. CDR3 length equals 14 residues. The CDR3 sequence: CASSHASSGETQYF. In DNA, the CDR3 is TGTGCCAGCAGTCATGCATCTAGCGGGGAGACCCAGTACTTC.

This clone was detected only a few times. The chain employs TRBV27 and TRBJ1-2; the match to TRBD1 covers 11 bases. CDR3 size: 15 residues. V was pared by 5 bases and J by 8 bases, with 10 bases of the junction left unmatched. CDR1 is MNHEY and CDR2 is SMNVEV in the germline V gene (reference sequence). The CDR3 nucleotides are TGTGCCAGCAGTCCGGGAGGACAGGGGGCGGGCGGCTACACCTTC. Its protein is CASSPGGQGAGGYTF.

The chain employs TRBV2 and TRBJ2-7; D possibly corresponds to TRBD1 (7 bases). CDR3 length: 17 residues. Per the germline V gene, CDR1 is SNHLY and CDR2 is FYNNEI. Between the trimmed V and J ends, which lost 0 bases and 1 base, there was a span of 16 bases. CDR3 residues: CASSEAGGTEASYEQYF. The CDR3 bases are TGTGCCAGCAGTGAAGCAGGCGGGACAGAGGCTTCCTACGAGCAGTACTTC.

The gene calls are TRBV13 and TRBJ2-7, with 13 bases aligning to TRBD2. CDR1 PRHDT and CDR2 FYEKMQ come from the germline V gene (reference sequence). This CDR3 spans 13 amino acids. Germline trimming cut 5 bases from V and 10 bases from J; bases unmatched to any gene: 5. CDR3 DNA sequence: TGTGCCAGCAGCCCGGGGACTAGCGGGGAACAGTACTTC. This translates into CASSPGTSGEQYF.

The chain has TRBV27 and TRBJ2-5; D is uncertain. V lost 8 bases and J 5 bases, leaving 9 bases between the germline ends. Germline assignment: CDR1 MNHEY and CDR2 SMNVEV (reference sequence). The CDR3 is made up of 11 amino acids. CDR3 in amino acids: CASGPRETQYF. DNA of the CDR3: TGTGCCAGCGGGCCCCGGGAGACCCAGTACTTC.

The V call is TRBV27, the J call TRBJ2-3; D is possibly TRBD1 (5 bases). The germline CDR1 and CDR2 sequences are MNHEY and SMNVEV (reference sequence). The CDR3 spans 16 residues. The V and J ends lost 5 bases and 0 bases respectively, with 15 bases between them. In nucleotides, the CDR3 is TGTGCCAGCAGTAGACGACAGAGTACTAGCACAGATACGCAGTATTTT. It specifies CASSRRQSTSTDTQYF.